This T cell receptor beta chain originates from a study of OX40 agonist ivuxolimab in advanced cancers. Looking at the study overall: Ivuxolimab, which targeted the costimulatory receptor OX40 (CD134), was an agonistic, fully human IgG2 monoclonal antibody. Intravenous ivuxolimab was administered to patients every 2 weeks at six dose levels: 0.01, 0.1, 0.3, 1.5, 3 and 10 mg/kg. Of the roughly 51 patients in dose escalation, 19 had hepatocellular carcinoma, about 15 had melanoma, 9 had renal cell carcinoma and 9 had head and neck cancer. In the dose-escalation cohort, more than 80% of patients were male, and the mean age was around 65 years with a range of roughly 23 to 79. Patients were allowed to have had prior anti-PD-1, anti-PD-L1 or anti-CTLA-4 therapy, and approximately 43% of the dose-escalation patients had previously received checkpoint inhibitors. Partial responses occurred in three dose-escalation patients: two with cutaneous melanoma and one with hepatocellular carcinoma. The point of sequencing TCRbeta in the periphery was to test whether ivuxolimab changed TCR sequence diversity and drove clonal T-cell expansion. The paper reports the monotherapy dose-escalation portion (N of about 47 patients) of the phase I ivuxolimab trial.

The trial excluded patients who had a history of autoimmune disease or were on systemic immunosuppression. In every dose cohort, peripheral blood was drawn for TCR sequencing at baseline, cycle 4 day 1, and cycle 7 day 1. Samples were obtained from an open-label, multicenter, first-in-human phase I dose-escalation trial of ivuxolimab. Adults with locally advanced or metastatic melanoma, renal cell carcinoma, hepatocellular carcinoma or head and neck squamous cell carcinoma were enrolled in the trial. Before TCR sequencing, CD4+ T cells and CD8+ T cells from peripheral blood were sorted into separate populations. For sequencing of the TCRbeta CDR3 region, genomic DNA was extracted from the sorted cells. TCRbeta CDR3 regions were sequenced using the immunoSEQ Assay. TCRdb carries this immuneACCESS record with in-frame sequences only. Its versions omit some clonotypes, under half of them owing to an unresolved V gene in the studies checked, with the rest unexplained. Here the sample has roughly 58,000 clones; 87% occur a single time. The top ten constitute around 0.76% of the sample.

General study outcomes and caveats: Low levels of normalized T-cell clonal expansion were also shown by some nonresponding patients. At doses of 0.1 to 3.0 mg/kg, clonal expansion of both CD4+ and CD8+ blood T cells was observed from baseline to week 6. Antigen specificity was not determined for the clonally expanded peripheral T cells. After ivuxolimab, expanded clones were on average more numerous among CD8+ T cells than among CD4+ T cells. Partial responders in the 0.1-3.0 mg/kg groups had among the lowest normalized peripheral clonal expansion, especially among CD8+ T cells.

From the cysteine up to the phenylalanine, the CDR3 has a length of 16 residues. The sequence is cut down to CDR3 DNA, 48 bases in frame from base 1. The junction shows trimming of 3 bases on V and 2 bases on J, and the gene matches do not reach 9 bases of it. CDR1 and CDR2 are drawn from the germline V gene: SGHRS, YFSETQ. In the case of this clone: The antigen it binds to is not known. Base qualities are not recorded, but no much larger clone differs from it by a single base.

The clonotype was recovered from an adult with an advanced solid tumor such as melanoma, head and neck, liver or kidney cancer. This specimen consisted of CD4+ or CD8+ T cells sorted from blood, obtained in a trial of the OX40 agonist ivuxolimab. The chain links TRBV5-1 with TRBJ1-2; TRBD1 lines up with 8 middle nucleotides. The CDR3 has the sequence CASSSGQGRTNYGYTF. The base sequence is TGCGCCAGCAGCTCAGGACAGGGAAGGACCAACTATGGCTACACCTTC. Where the CDR3 stops, the reference TRBV5-1 and TRBJ1-2 genes take over; the full variable domain is KAGVTQTPRYLIKTRGQQVTLSCSPISGHRSVSWYQQTPGQGLQFLFEYFSETQRNKGNFPGRFSGRQFSNSRSEMNVSTLELGDSALYLCASSSGQGRTNYGYTFGSGTRLTVV.